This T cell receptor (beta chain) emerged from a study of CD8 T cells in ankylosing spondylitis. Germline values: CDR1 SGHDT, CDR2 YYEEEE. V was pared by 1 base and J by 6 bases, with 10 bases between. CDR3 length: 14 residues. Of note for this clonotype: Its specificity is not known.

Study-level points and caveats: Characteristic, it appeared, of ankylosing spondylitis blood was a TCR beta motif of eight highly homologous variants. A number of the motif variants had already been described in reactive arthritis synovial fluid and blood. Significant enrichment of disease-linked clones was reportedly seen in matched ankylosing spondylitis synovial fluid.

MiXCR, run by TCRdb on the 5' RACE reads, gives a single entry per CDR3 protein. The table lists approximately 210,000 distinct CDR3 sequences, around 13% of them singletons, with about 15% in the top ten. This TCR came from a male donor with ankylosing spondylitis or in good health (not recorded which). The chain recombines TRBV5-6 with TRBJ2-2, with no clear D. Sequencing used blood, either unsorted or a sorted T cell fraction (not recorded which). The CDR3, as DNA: TGTGCCAGCAGCTTGCGACGAGGACCCGGGGAGCTGTTTTTT. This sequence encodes CASSLRRGPGELFF.